These 22 T cell receptor beta chains originate from one sample sequenced in a study of identical twins. TCRdb ran MiXCR on the 5' RACE reads and lists one entry per CDR3 protein. The repertoire has 310,000 or so distinct CDR3 sequences, about 8.1% of them found once; the top ten carry 2.1%. These data were also reused for a study on yellow fever vaccine responses in identical twins.

Sequenced: memory (CD45RO+) T cells sorted from blood. The source is a woman younger than 30 in good health.

This clonotype was counted many times. The chain joins TRBV27 to TRBJ1-4, with D possibly TRBD1 on 5 matching bases. This CDR3 region has 16 residues. Trimming cost V 2 bases and J 7 bases, with 17 bases left between them. Germline assignment: CDR1 MNHEY and CDR2 SMNVEV (reference sequence). This chain's CDR3 is CASSLATGGWIEKLFF. DNA for the CDR3: TGTGCCAGCAGTTTAGCCACCGGGGGTTGGATTGAAAAACTGTTTTTT.

In its sample, this clonotype was seen many times. CDR3 protein: CASSLTTSGNTIYF. The CDR3 nucleotides read TGTGCCAGCAGTTTGACAACCTCTGGAAACACCATATATTTT. The chain is built from TRBV27 and TRBJ1-3; the D is unclear. The CDR3 spans 14 residues. The V and J ends lost 3 bases and 0 bases respectively, with 6 bases between them. CDR1 is MNHEY, CDR2 SMNVEV, per germline (reference sequence).

The sample holds many counts of this clonotype. V usage is TRBV5-1 and J usage is TRBJ2-2; D tentatively fits TRBD1 or TRBD2 (6 bases each). The CDR3 totals 13 residues. Trimming shortened V by 4 bases and J by 3 bases, and 7 bases separated the two germline ends. CDR1 SGHRS and CDR2 YFSETQ come from the germline V gene. The CDR3 region is CASSRGDTGELFF. The CDR3 DNA is TGCGCCAGCAGCAGGGGGGACACCGGGGAGCTGTTTTTT.

The chain recombines TRBV6-5 with TRBJ2-3; 10 positions match TRBD2. CDR3 size: 17 residues. The trim removed 4 bases at V and 5 bases at J, leaving 12 bases unmatched. Germline assignment: CDR1 MNHEY and CDR2 SVGAGI. CDR3 nucleotides: TGTGCCAGCAGTTTAAGACTAGCGGGCGTGGGGAGAGATACGCAGTATTTT. It translates to CASSLRLAGVGRDTQYF.

In its sample, this clonotype was seen a few times. The rearrangement joins TRBV5-1 to TRBJ1-3; the D is unclear. Germline V CDR1 and CDR2: SGHRS, YFSETQ. The CDR3 is 14 residues long. V lost 4 bases, J lost 1 base, and 9 bases lay in between. The CDR3 coding sequence is TGCGCCAGCAGCCCCGGGAATTCTGGAAACACCATATATTTT. Amino acid sequence: CASSPGNSGNTIYF. Combining the CDR3 with reference TRBV5-1 and TRBJ1-3 gives the whole variable domain KAGVTQTPRYLIKTRGQQVTLSCSPISGHRSVSWYQQTPGQGLQFLFEYFSETQRNKGNFPGRFSGRQFSNSRSEMNVSTLELGDSALYLCASSPGNSGNTIYFGEGSWLTVV.

This clonotype is a singleton in its sample. The gene calls are TRBV28 and TRBJ1-2; 10 bases agree with TRBD1. Germline V gene lookup returns CDR1 MDHEN and CDR2 SYDVKM. The CDR3 runs 15 residues. After removal of 2 bases from V and 4 bases from J, the junction contained 4 bases not matched to a gene. In DNA, the CDR3 is TGTGCCAGCAGTTTAGGGGACAGGGGCTCCTATGGCTACACCTTC. It codes for CASSLGDRGSYGYTF.

At least ten counts were recorded for this clonotype. The V gene is TRBV3-1, the J gene TRBJ2-1; D possibly matches TRBD1 or TRBD2 (5 bases each). This CDR3 is 14 amino acids long. V lost 1 base and J 8 bases, leaving 12 bases between the germline ends. Per germline, CDR1 LGHDT and CDR2 YNNKEL (reference sequence). The CDR3 DNA sequence: TGTGCCAGCAGCCAAGCTCAGGGACGACATGAGCAGTTCTTC. Residues: CASSQAQGRHEQFF.

This rearrangement joins TRBV6-5 to TRBJ2-7; 14 nucleotides align to TRBD2. Trimming at V came to 2 bases and at J to 4 bases, leaving 13 bases not matched to a gene. This CDR3 comprises 19 residues. CDR1 and CDR2 from the germline V gene are MNHEY and SVGAGI. The CDR3 region is CASSYMGKGLAGELYEQYF. DNA for the CDR3: TGTGCCAGCAGTTACATGGGGAAGGGACTAGCGGGAGAGTTATACGAGCAGTACTTC.

CDR3 protein: CASSLVGLRETQYF. In nucleotides, the CDR3 is TGTGCCAGCAGCCTGGTAGGGCTTCGAGAGACCCAGTACTTC. The chain recombines TRBV5-5 with TRBJ2-5; no clear D. Trimming cost V 4 bases and J 4 bases, with 14 bases left between them. The CDR3 length is 14 residues. Germline CDR1 reads SGHKS; CDR2 reads YYEKEE (reference sequence).

This clonotype was seen more than once but under ten times. V is TRBV20-1 and J is TRBJ2-7, with D tentatively TRBD2 (5 bases). Trimming removed 1 base from V and 2 bases from J, with 9 bases in between. CDR1 and CDR2 (germline): DFQATT, SNEGSKA (reference sequence). This CDR3 is 13 amino acids long. This chain's CDR3 is CSARVEGTYEQYV. The CDR3 nucleotides are TGCAGTGCTAGAGTCGAGGGAACCTACGAGCAGTACGTC.

This clonotype has only a few counts. V gene TRBV28 combines with J gene TRBJ2-3; TRBD2 aligns across 8 bases. There are 15 residues in the CDR3. Germline assignment: CDR1 MDHEN and CDR2 SYDVKM. The trim removed 6 bases at V and 2 bases at J, leaving 7 bases unmatched. CDR3 DNA: TGTGCCAGCAGGGGACAAGCGGGAGACACAGATACGCAGTATTTT. Amino acid sequence: CASRGQAGDTDTQYF.

The rearrangement uses TRBV24-1 and TRBJ2-5, with D possibly TRBD2 on 6 matching bases. The V gene's germline CDR1 is KGHDR and CDR2 SFDVKD. CDR3 length equals 16 residues. V lost 0 bases and J 5 bases, leaving 15 bases between the germline ends. The CDR3 loop is CATSDLRGTGEETQYF. In DNA, the CDR3 is TGTGCCACCAGTGATTTGCGGGGGACCGGGGAGGAGACCCAGTACTTC.

This clonotype came up a few times. The chain has TRBV15 and TRBJ2-7, with D perhaps TRBD2 (5 bases). CDR3 length: 12 amino acids. The germline V gene encodes CDR1 LNHNV and CDR2 YYDKDF (reference sequence). V lost 0 bases to trimming and J lost 9 bases, with 9 bases between them. The CDR3 loop is CATSRDSAGQYF. CDR3 DNA: TGTGCCACCAGCAGAGATAGTGCGGGGCAGTACTTC.

This clonotype has just a few counts. This chain links TRBV19 with TRBJ2-2; 7 nucleotides align to TRBD1. CDR3 length equals 17 residues. With 6 bases clipped from V and 3 bases from J, the junction kept 13 bases outside the gene matches. The germline V gene has CDR1 LNHDA and CDR2 SQIVND (reference sequence). The CDR3 coding sequence is TGTGCCAGTAGAAGTCCCCCGGGACAGCTATACACCGGGGAGCTGTTTTTT. This translates into CASRSPPGQLYTGELFF.

The chain combines TRBV12-3 or TRBV12-4 with TRBJ2-1, with D unclear. The length of the CDR3 is 12 residues. V dropped 3 bases and J dropped 12 bases, with 12 bases sitting between them. The CDR3 spells CASSFFRLGQFF. In nucleotides, the CDR3 is TGTGCCAGCAGTTTCTTCCGTCTGGGGCAGTTCTTC.

This clonotype was seen ten or more times. The V and J genes are TRBV18 and TRBJ1-1; 8 bases align to TRBD1. The CDR3 is made up of 15 amino acids. Germline V gene sequence: CDR1 KGHSH, CDR2 LQKENI. V gave up 0 bases and J gave up 5 bases; unmatched junction bases: 5. The CDR3 spells CASSPPQGVRTEAFF. The CDR3 coding sequence is TGTGCCAGCTCACCACCACAGGGGGTTCGGACTGAAGCTTTCTTT.

This chain uses TRBV27 with TRBJ1-2; D might be TRBD1 (5 bases). V lost 8 bases and J 7 bases, leaving 20 bases between the germline ends. The CDR3 runs to 14 residues. Germline V gives CDR1 MNHEY, CDR2 SMNVEV (reference sequence). CDR3 in amino acids: CASAPSWDLSGYTF. The CDR3 bases are TGTGCCAGCGCTCCCTCCTGGGACTTGAGTGGCTACACCTTC.

This clonotype was seen a handful of times. V is TRBV28 and J is TRBJ1-5; D not certain. This CDR3 comprises 16 residues. Germline-derived CDR1 and CDR2 are MDHEN and SYDVKM. Trimming shortened V by 5 bases and J by 6 bases, and 20 bases separated the two germline ends. CDR3 nucleotide sequence: TGTGCCAGCAGTGCGATGGGCCATACCCTGATTCAGCCCCAGCATTTT. This codes for CASSAMGHTLIQPQHF.

This clonotype appeared many times. The rearrangement links TRBV12-3 or TRBV12-4 to TRBJ1-1, with D possibly being TRBD1 (6 bases). Trimming left V 6 bases short and J 1 base short, with 21 bases between. The CDR3 runs 17 residues. CDR3 nucleotide sequence: TGTGCCAGCAGCGAAACAAGGGGGGGCGGAAGGAACACTGAAGCTTTCTTT. Encoded protein: CASSETRGGGRNTEAFF.

This clonotype was observed a handful of times. The rearrangement links TRBV5-6 to TRBJ2-7; TRBD1 agrees at 8 bases. V lost 4 bases and J lost 3; bases outside the gene matches: 9. Germline V CDR1 and CDR2: SGHDT, YYEEEE. This CDR3 contains 15 residues. The CDR3 spells CASSRPGQAFYEQYF. The CDR3 DNA sequence: TGTGCCAGCAGCCGGCCGGGACAGGCTTTCTACGAGCAGTACTTC.

At least ten counts were recorded for this clonotype. The V call is TRBV4-1, the J call TRBJ2-5; D possibly uses TRBD1 or TRBD2 (6 bases each). The CDR3 runs to 16 residues. Germline CDR1 MGHRA, CDR2 YSYEKL. V lost 3 bases to trimming and J lost 5 bases, with 19 bases between them. This CDR3 reads CASSHLMRRGDETQYF. The CDR3 region has the DNA TGCGCCAGCAGCCATCTCATGAGGAGGGGGGACGAGACCCAGTACTTC.

This clonotype was counted many times. V usage is TRBV7-2 and J usage is TRBJ2-3, with D perhaps given as TRBD1 or TRBD2 (5 bases each). CDR1 SGHTA and CDR2 FQGNSA come from the germline V gene. The V end was cut by 0 bases, the J end by 4 bases, with 11 bases between. The CDR3 consists of 15 residues. The CDR3 sequence: CASSLAGGRADTQYF. CDR3 nucleotide sequence: TGTGCCAGCAGCTTAGCTGGGGGACGGGCAGATACGCAGTATTTT.